This T cell receptor beta chain was observed in a study of T cell responses to AZD1222 COVID-19 vaccine. General study results and limits: Females made up more of the donors, who were largely white British, and clonal diversity may have come out too low.

Sequencing was performed with immunoSEQ multiplex PCR; in TCRdb, only in-frame clones are kept and a portion is missing. The data show 75,000 to 90,000 clones, with 75% to 95% seen just once and under 35% held by the top ten. As for this clone: Its antigen remains unknown.

The sequence came from an adult who received the AZD1222 COVID-19 vaccine. The sample consisted of peripheral blood, taken 28 days after the second AZD1222 dose.

CDR3 region: CSALWADTQYF. CDR3 bases: TGCAGTGCTCTTTGGGCAGATACGCAGTATTTT. The rearrangement uses TRBV20-1 and TRBJ2-3; D unclear. CDR3 length: 11 amino acids. Germline V gene sequence: CDR1 DFQATT, CDR2 SNEGSKA (reference sequence). Trimming took 5 bases from V and 4 from J, leaving 7 bases between them.